These T cell receptor beta chains were read from a single sample in a study of cytomegalovirus exposure and HLA in healthy donors. Measured with immunoSEQ multiplex PCR; TCRdb has only the in-frame clones, and not every one. The profile shows more than 100,000 clones, 88% of them singletons. Sequenced: PBMCs. The receptors were gathered from a woman younger than 30 in good health and CMV-seropositive. Each CDR3 is given without its conserved first and last residue. D genes are given only for firm matches.

J gene: TRBJ2-3
D gene: TRBD2
V gene: TRBV6-5
CDR3 protein: ASKGGGATDTQY

J gene: TRBJ2-4
D gene: .
V gene: TRBV2
CDR3 protein: ASSRGTVGNIQY

J gene: TRBJ1-5
D gene: .
V gene: TRBV6-6
CDR3 protein: ASSYSTGYQPQH

J gene: TRBJ1-1
D gene: .
V gene: TRBV30
CDR3 protein: AWRQGNTEAF

J gene: TRBJ2-6
D gene: TRBD1
V gene: TRBV4-1
CDR3 protein: ASSQDEGATGANVLT

J gene: TRBJ1-1
D gene: .
V gene: TRBV15
CDR3 protein: ATRGEDTEAF

J gene: TRBJ2-3
D gene: TRBD2
V gene: TRBV6-1
CDR3 protein: ASSIAGATDTQY

J gene: TRBJ2-3
D gene: .
V gene: TRBV11-2
CDR3 protein: ASSSSGTSTDTQY

J gene: TRBJ2-5
D gene: TRBD2
V gene: TRBV28
CDR3 protein: ASRGGVWSKQY

J gene: TRBJ2-1
D gene: .
V gene: TRBV28
CDR3 protein: ASSPGGVGTYNEQF

J gene: TRBJ2-1
D gene: TRBD1
V gene: TRBV2
CDR3 protein: ASSDPGGFSYNEQF

J gene: TRBJ1-2
D gene: TRBD1
V gene: TRBV15
CDR3 protein: ATSPRTGDYGYT

J gene: TRBJ1-1
D gene: .
V gene: TRBV10-3
CDR3 protein: AISEVANTEAF

J gene: TRBJ1-6
D gene: .
V gene: TRBV4-2
CDR3 protein: ASSQDRRGRYYNSPLH

J gene: TRBJ1-2
D gene: .
V gene: TRBV9
CDR3 protein: ASSGGGGYT

J gene: TRBJ2-5
D gene: TRBD1
V gene: TRBV14
CDR3 protein: ASSQAGRGYQETQY

J gene: TRBJ2-6
D gene: .
V gene: TRBV6-1
CDR3 protein: ASSEARSGANVLT

J gene: TRBJ1-5
D gene: .
V gene: TRBV30
CDR3 protein: AWSVQGAQPQH

J gene: TRBJ2-7
D gene: .
V gene: TRBV5-8
CDR3 protein: ASSLGGSHSYEQY

J gene: TRBJ2-1
D gene: TRBD1
V gene: TRBV13
CDR3 protein: ASSNSGGLPNNEQF

J gene: TRBJ1-1
D gene: .
V gene: TRBV18
CDR3 protein: ASSPPGGQFGGLNTEAF

J gene: TRBJ2-5
D gene: TRBD2
V gene: TRBV2
CDR3 protein: ASRKISGRETQY

J gene: TRBJ2-7
D gene: TRBD2
V gene: TRBV27
CDR3 protein: ASSLLASGSYEQY

J gene: TRBJ1-3
D gene: .
V gene: TRBV7-2
CDR3 protein: ASSPQVGWTGNTIY

J gene: TRBJ1-2
D gene: .
V gene: TRBV5-8
CDR3 protein: ASNPATRAYGYT

J gene: TRBJ1-5
D gene: .
V gene: TRBV4-2
CDR3 protein: ASSQNGGSFDQPQH

J gene: TRBJ1-2
D gene: TRBD1
V gene: TRBV7-8
CDR3 protein: ASSLGAGTGVTVGYT